Reported below is one TCR beta chain. The antigen is unknown. The data belong to a study of T cell responses to AZD1222 COVID-19 vaccine. In germline, CDR1 is KGHSH, CDR2 LQKENI. This CDR3 is 15 amino acids long. The germline V and J ends were trimmed by 1 base and 1 base, with 8 bases remaining between them. Pooling covered second doses at about 4 or about 12 weeks. Libraries were prepared by immunoSEQ multiplex PCR; TCRdb keeps only in-frame clonotypes and omits some of them. Among 120,000 to 150,000 clones listed, roughly 87% were seen once. Study findings and constraints: Only a handful of AZD1222 recipients, several in all, had baseline seropositivity.

The chain links TRBV18 to TRBJ1-5; no reliable D call. The TCR comes from an adult who received the AZD1222 COVID-19 vaccine. The sequences come from peripheral blood, collected 28 days after the second AZD1222 dose. The CDR3 DNA reads TGTGCCAGCTCACCACAGGGTGTAAGCAATCAGCCCCAGCATTTT. This codes for CASSPQGVSNQPQHF.